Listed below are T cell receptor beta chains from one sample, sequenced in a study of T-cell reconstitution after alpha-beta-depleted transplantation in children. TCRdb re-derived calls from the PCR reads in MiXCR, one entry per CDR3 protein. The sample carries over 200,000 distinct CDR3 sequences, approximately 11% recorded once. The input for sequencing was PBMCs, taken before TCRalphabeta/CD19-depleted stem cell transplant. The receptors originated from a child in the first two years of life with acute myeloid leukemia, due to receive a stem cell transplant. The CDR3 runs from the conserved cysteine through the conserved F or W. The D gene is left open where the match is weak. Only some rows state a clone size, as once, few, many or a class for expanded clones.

CDR3 protein: CASSLRTREYNEQFF
CDR3 DNA: TGTGCCAGCAGCTTACGGACTAGGGAATACAATGAGCAGTTCTTC
D gene: TRBD2
V gene: TRBV5-4
clone size: many
J gene: TRBJ2-1

CDR3 protein: CASSYENTQYF
CDR3 DNA: TGTGCCAGCAGTTACGAGAATACGCAGTATTTT
D gene: -
V gene: TRBV6-6
clone size: few
J gene: TRBJ2-3

CDR3 protein: CASATGTQQYF
CDR3 DNA: TGTGCCAGCGCAACAGGGACACAGCAGTACTTC
D gene: -
V gene: TRBV11-2
clone size: -
J gene: TRBJ2-7

CDR3 protein: CASSYSGLAGSQYF
CDR3 DNA: TGTGCCAGCAGTTACTCGGGACTAGCGGGTTCTCAGTACTTC
D gene: TRBD2
V gene: TRBV6-5
clone size: many
J gene: TRBJ2-4

CDR3 protein: CASSPRTGSSYEQYF
CDR3 DNA: TGTGCCAGTAGTCCCCGGACAGGAAGCTCCTACGAGCAGTACTTC
D gene: TRBD1
V gene: TRBV19
clone size: -
J gene: TRBJ2-7

CDR3 protein: CASSQRRGANQETQYF
CDR3 DNA: TGTGCCAGCAGCCAAAGGCGGGGAGCGAATCAAGAGACCCAGTACTTC
D gene: -
V gene: TRBV3-1
clone size: many
J gene: TRBJ2-5

CDR3 protein: CAISPQKSPLLAVSYEQYF
CDR3 DNA: TGTGCCATCAGTCCTCAGAAATCTCCCTTGCTAGCGGTCTCCTACGAGCAGTACTTC
D gene: TRBD2
V gene: TRBV12-3/TRBV12-4
clone size: few
J gene: TRBJ2-7

CDR3 protein: CASSASSGANVLTF
CDR3 DNA: TGTGCCAGCAGTGCAAGCTCTGGGGCCAACGTCCTGACTTTC
D gene: -
V gene: TRBV2
clone size: -
J gene: TRBJ2-6

CDR3 protein: CASSLGQPQIGGYTF
CDR3 DNA: TGTGCCAGCAGCTTAGGGCAGCCCCAGATAGGAGGCTACACCTTC
D gene: -
V gene: TRBV7-9
clone size: many
J gene: TRBJ1-2

CDR3 protein: CASSLVASGNNEQFF
CDR3 DNA: TGCGCCAGCAGCTTGGTGGCTAGCGGGAACAATGAGCAGTTCTTC
D gene: TRBD2
V gene: TRBV5-1
clone size: many
J gene: TRBJ2-1

CDR3 protein: CATRTSGGDGYTF
CDR3 DNA: TGTGCCACCAGGACCTCCGGGGGGGATGGCTACACCTTC
D gene: -
V gene: TRBV7-9
clone size: few
J gene: TRBJ1-2

CDR3 protein: CAWSPRTGGLNTEAFF
CDR3 DNA: TGTGCCTGGAGCCCCCGGACAGGGGGCCTGAACACTGAAGCTTTCTTT
D gene: TRBD1
V gene: TRBV30
clone size: few
J gene: TRBJ1-1